This is a list of T cell receptor beta chains from one sample in a study of blood T cell repertoires in COVID-19. Repertoires were generated with immunoSEQ multiplex PCR, while TCRdb's copy carries only in-frame clones and drops some. Of 250,000 to 300,000 clones in the sample, over 70% were seen once. The sequenced sample was peripheral blood. Receptors originate from an elderly woman with acute or convalescent COVID-19. The CDR3 runs from the conserved cysteine through the conserved F or W. Fields, in order: clone size, J gene, D gene, CDR3 length, V gene, CDR3 DNA, CDR3 protein. D genes are given only for firm matches. The size of a clone is reported for some rows only, either as once, few or many, or as a class for expanded clones.

size: NA
J: TRBJ2-2
D: TRBD2
length: 17
V: TRBV4-1
DNA: TGCGCCAGCAGCCAATGGGCTAGCGGGGCGAACACCGGGGAGCTGTTTTTT
CDR3: CASSQWASGANTGELFF

size: NA
J: TRBJ2-2
D: NA
length: 14
V: TRBV5-1
DNA: TGCGCCAGCAAAAGTGTCGGGAACACCGGGGAGCTGTTTTTT
CDR3: CASKSVGNTGELFF

size: NA
J: TRBJ2-1
D: TRBD2
length: 18
V: TRBV7-3
DNA: TGTGCCAGCAGCCTACTAGCGGGGGGGCCGCTGACCCACAATGAGCAGTTCTTC
CDR3: CASSLLAGGPLTHNEQFF

size: NA
J: TRBJ2-3
D: NA
length: 12
V: TRBV5-1
DNA: TGCGCCAGCAGTCGGGACTTAGATACGCAGTATTTT
CDR3: CASSRDLDTQYF

size: NA
J: TRBJ1-2
D: TRBD1
length: 15
V: TRBV15
DNA: TGTGCCACCAGCTTACCGGGACAGCTAAACTATGGCTACACCTTC
CDR3: CATSLPGQLNYGYTF

size: few
J: TRBJ2-1
D: NA
length: 14
V: TRBV2
DNA: TGTGCCAGCAGTCAGGGGCCCCCCTACAATGAGCAGTTCTTC
CDR3: CASSQGPPYNEQFF

size: NA
J: TRBJ1-1
D: NA
length: 15
V: TRBV7-2
DNA: TGTGCCAGCAGCCATCAACAGGAGGGAAACACTGAAGCTTTCTTT
CDR3: CASSHQQEGNTEAFF

size: NA
J: TRBJ2-6
D: TRBD2
length: 19
V: TRBV7-2
DNA: TGTGCCAGCAGCTTAGGGTGGTCTAGCGGGAGTTACGGGGCCAACGTCCTGACTTTC
CDR3: CASSLGWSSGSYGANVLTF

size: NA
J: TRBJ2-7
D: TRBD2
length: 14
V: TRBV3-1/TRBV3-2
DNA: TGTGCCAGCAGCCCGCGGGAGGGTCACTACGAGCAGTACTTC
CDR3: CASSPREGHYEQYF

size: NA
J: TRBJ1-2
D: TRBD1
length: 17
V: TRBV3-1/TRBV3-2
DNA: TGTGCCAGCAGCCAATCGCCTACGACAGGGAGTAACTATGGCTACACCTTC
CDR3: CASSQSPTTGSNYGYTF

size: NA
J: TRBJ1-4
D: NA
length: 15
V: TRBV5-1
DNA: TGCGCCAGCAGCGCACCAGAGGCCTCTAATGAAAAACTGTTTTTT
CDR3: CASSAPEASNEKLFF

size: NA
J: TRBJ2-1
D: TRBD2
length: 15
V: TRBV11-3
DNA: TGTGCCAGCAGCTTGGGGGGACTAGCCAACAATGAGCAGTTCTTC
CDR3: CASSLGGLANNEQFF

size: few
J: TRBJ1-1
D: NA
length: 13
V: TRBV2
DNA: TGTGCCAGCAGTGACGGGGGGGACACTGAAGCTTTCTTT
CDR3: CASSDGGDTEAFF

size: NA
J: TRBJ2-3
D: TRBD2
length: 17
V: TRBV25-1
DNA: TGTGCCAGCAGTGGGGGGCGACTAGCGGGGTTCACAGATACGCAGTATTTT
CDR3: CASSGGRLAGFTDTQYF

size: few
J: TRBJ1-2
D: NA
length: 13
V: TRBV27
DNA: TGTGCCAGCAGTTTGGGAGGGATTGGGGGCTACACCTTC
CDR3: CASSLGGIGGYTF

size: few
J: TRBJ1-4
D: NA
length: 15
V: TRBV3-1/TRBV3-2
DNA: TGTGCCAGCAGCAAAGTGGGGGGGCGAGGAGAAAAACTGTTTTTT
CDR3: CASSKVGGRGEKLFF

size: NA
J: TRBJ2-2
D: NA
length: 15
V: TRBV4-1
DNA: TGCGCCAGCAGAGTAGCGGATAAGAACACCGGGGAGCTGTTTTTT
CDR3: CASRVADKNTGELFF

size: NA
J: TRBJ1-1
D: NA
length: 18
V: TRBV19
DNA: TGTGCCAGTAGTATGATGGGGGTGTGGGGGGTAGAGGACACTGAAGCTTTCTTT
CDR3: CASSMMGVWGVEDTEAFF

size: NA
J: TRBJ2-7
D: NA
length: 17
V: TRBV4-1
DNA: TGCGCCAGCAGCGGACCTCCTCGACAGCCCAACTCCTACGAGCAGTACTTC
CDR3: CASSGPPRQPNSYEQYF

size: NA
J: TRBJ1-1
D: TRBD1
length: 12
V: TRBV12-3/TRBV12-4
DNA: TGTGCCAGCAAGCGACAGGGGGAGGAAGCTTTCTTT
CDR3: CASKRQGEEAFF

size: NA
J: TRBJ2-3
D: NA
length: 14
V: TRBV28
DNA: TGTGCCAGCAGTTGGTTCGGTTCGACAGATACGCAGTATTTT
CDR3: CASSWFGSTDTQYF

size: few
J: TRBJ2-3
D: NA
length: 14
V: TRBV6-5
DNA: TGTGCCCGGCCCGGGGGTTTGCGGCCAGATACGCAGTATTTT
CDR3: CARPGGLRPDTQYF

size: once
J: TRBJ2-7
D: TRBD2
length: 15
V: TRBV4-1
DNA: TGCGCCAGCAGCCAAGCCGGGACTAGCGTCTACGAGCAGTACTTC
CDR3: CASSQAGTSVYEQYF

size: many
J: TRBJ1-1
D: NA
length: 13
V: TRBV5-1
DNA: TGCGCCAGCAGCTTGGGGGGAGGGACTGAAGCTTTCTTT
CDR3: CASSLGGGTEAFF

size: NA
J: TRBJ1-6
D: TRBD1
length: 16
V: TRBV15
DNA: TGTGCCACCAGCAGACTACCGGGACAGGGAGGTTCACCCCTCCACTTT
CDR3: CATSRLPGQGGSPLHF

size: few
J: TRBJ1-1
D: NA
length: 12
V: TRBV13
DNA: TGTGCCAGCAGCTTATATCGGTCTGAAGCTTTCTTT
CDR3: CASSLYRSEAFF

size: NA
J: TRBJ1-1
D: TRBD1
length: 15
V: TRBV28
DNA: TGTGCCAGCAGTTTACCGAAAGGGGGCCAGAGTGGAGCTTTCTTT
CDR3: CASSLPKGGQSGAFF

size: NA
J: TRBJ1-4
D: TRBD1
length: 16
V: TRBV18
DNA: TGTGCCAGCTCACCACTGAACCGGGACAGGGGTGAAAAACTGTTTTTT
CDR3: CASSPLNRDRGEKLFF

size: NA
J: TRBJ1-2
D: NA
length: 13
V: TRBV28
DNA: TGTGCCAGCAGTTTAGCCGGTAACTATGGCTACACCTTC
CDR3: CASSLAGNYGYTF

size: NA
J: TRBJ2-3
D: NA
length: 15
V: TRBV28
DNA: TGTGCCAGCAGTTTATCATCGGCAGGGAGGGATACGCAGTATTTT
CDR3: CASSLSSAGRDTQYF

size: NA
J: TRBJ1-5
D: NA
length: 13
V: TRBV6-6
DNA: TGTGCCAGTCAGTGGGCTTCTAATCAGCCCCAGCATTTT
CDR3: CASQWASNQPQHF

size: NA
J: TRBJ1-3
D: NA
length: 15
V: TRBV30
DNA: TGTGCCTGGAGTGTACGAGGCTACTCTGGAAACACCATATATTTT
CDR3: CAWSVRGYSGNTIYF

size: NA
J: TRBJ2-3
D: TRBD2
length: 17
V: TRBV7-8
DNA: TGTGCCAGCAGCCCCCAGGGGACTAGCGGGGGGCAGCATACGCAGTATTTT
CDR3: CASSPQGTSGGQHTQYF

size: many
J: TRBJ1-1
D: TRBD1
length: 16
V: TRBV4-3
DNA: TGCGCCAGCAGCCAAGATGCAGGGACAGCGAACACTGAAGCTTTCTTT
CDR3: CASSQDAGTANTEAFF

size: NA
J: TRBJ1-1
D: NA
length: 14
V: TRBV5-1
DNA: TGCGCCAGCAGGGACATGAAAGGCGACACTGAAGCTTTCTTT
CDR3: CASRDMKGDTEAFF

size: NA
J: TRBJ2-2
D: TRBD1
length: 17
V: TRBV19
DNA: TGTGCCAGTAGTAAGAGGGGACAGGGATCGAACACCGGGGAGCTGTTTTTT
CDR3: CASSKRGQGSNTGELFF

size: few
J: TRBJ1-3
D: NA
length: 14
V: TRBV5-4
DNA: TGTGCCAGCAGCTTGCAGGGCGTCGGAAACACCATATATTTT
CDR3: CASSLQGVGNTIYF

size: NA
J: TRBJ2-1
D: TRBD1
length: 14
V: TRBV20-1
DNA: TGCAGTGCTAGTCCTAGCAGGGGGTACAATGAGCAGTTCTTC
CDR3: CSASPSRGYNEQFF

size: NA
J: TRBJ2-1
D: TRBD2
length: 17
V: TRBV18
DNA: TGTGCCAGCTCACCACCCAGCGCTAGCGGGGGGATAGGTGAGCAGTTCTTC
CDR3: CASSPPSASGGIGEQFF

size: NA
J: TRBJ2-7
D: NA
length: 13
V: TRBV5-6
DNA: TGTGCCAGCAGCGTGCGGGACCGCTACGAGCAGTACTTC
CDR3: CASSVRDRYEQYF

size: few
J: TRBJ2-7
D: TRBD1
length: 12
V: TRBV2
DNA: TGTGCCAGCAGCCTGACAGGGGGCGAGCAGTACTTC
CDR3: CASSLTGGEQYF

size: NA
J: TRBJ1-6
D: TRBD1
length: 14
V: TRBV2
DNA: TGTGCCAGCAGTAGACAGGGTGTTAATTCACCCCTCCACTTT
CDR3: CASSRQGVNSPLHF

size: NA
J: TRBJ1-1
D: NA
length: 13
V: TRBV5-6
DNA: TGTGCCAGCAGCTTGGATAAGAGCACTGAAGCTTTCTTT
CDR3: CASSLDKSTEAFF

size: NA
J: TRBJ1-5
D: NA
length: 13
V: TRBV30
DNA: TGTGCCTGGAGTGAACAGTCAGATCAGCCCCAGCATTTT
CDR3: CAWSEQSDQPQHF

size: NA
J: TRBJ1-3
D: TRBD1
length: 16
V: TRBV5-1
DNA: TGCGCCAGCAGCTTGGCAGGGGGCTTCTATGGAAACACCATATATTTT
CDR3: CASSLAGGFYGNTIYF

size: NA
J: TRBJ2-2
D: NA
length: 15
V: TRBV5-1
DNA: TGCGCCAGCAGCTTGAATTCAGGGAACACCGGGGAGCTGTTTTTT
CDR3: CASSLNSGNTGELFF

size: NA
J: TRBJ2-3
D: TRBD2
length: 16
V: TRBV7-9
DNA: TGTGCCAGCAGCTTAGTGGCTAGCGGGGGGCTGGATACGCAGTATTTT
CDR3: CASSLVASGGLDTQYF

size: NA
J: TRBJ1-2
D: TRBD1
length: 15
V: TRBV7-9
DNA: TGTGCCAGCAGCTCTCCCGGGACAGGGTTATATGGCTACACCTTC
CDR3: CASSSPGTGLYGYTF